This TCR beta chain appears in the sequencing data of a study of T cells expressing NK-cell markers. Whole-study context: The eight sequenced donors comprised seven who were HCMV-seropositive and one who was seronegative.

Remarks on this clonotype: Its cognate antigen is unknown.

Findings of the study overall: It is unclear if expanded NKG2C-expressing clones target HCMV antigens.

Researchers built TCR beta cDNA using 5'RACE template switching with UMIs. Reprocessing the 5' RACE reads, TCRdb reports a single entry for every CDR3 protein and omits DNA. Recorded for this sample: some 450,000 distinct CDR3 sequences. Per the germline V gene, CDR1 is MNHEY and CDR2 is SMNVEV (reference sequence). The CDR3 is 13 amino acids. V and J are TRBV27 and TRBJ2-7; TCRdb reports TRBD2, a call that lacks DNA to check it against. The sample was blood T cells: a sorted CD56 or NKG2C T cell subset, CD4+ or CD8+ T cells, or bulk PBMC T cells (not recorded which). This receptor was taken from a woman aged 18 to 75 in good health. This CDR3 reads CASSLDRAREQYF.